A selection of T cell receptor beta chains follows, all from one sample in a study of molecular identifiers for immune sequencing clone quantification. TCRdb used MiXCR to reprocess the PCR reads, holding one entry per CDR3 protein. This sample has over 300,000 distinct CDR3 sequences; roughly a quarter occur once, and the top ten carry 0.65% to 0.75%. The sequenced sample was naive CD8+ T cells from blood, with Jurkat cell RNA spiked in. These receptors were collected from a human donor in good health. Some libraries in this study had Jurkat cell RNA spiked in. Each CDR3 is given with its conserved first and last residue. A D gene is named only where the DNA matches it firmly. The size entry is marked missing in some rows and otherwise reads once, few, many or a size class.

V gene	J gene	clone size	D gene	CDR3 protein	CDR3 DNA
TRBV15	TRBJ2-3	.	.	CATSSSPGRTTDTQYF	TGTGCCACCAGCTCATCCCCGGGACGGACTACAGATACGCAGTATTTT
TRBV7-9	TRBJ2-7	many	.	CASSIADSEQYF	TGTGCCAGCAGCATCGCCGATAGCGAGCAGTACTTC
TRBV11-2	TRBJ2-7	.	.	CASSLGETGPLSYEQYF	TGTGCCAGCAGCTTAGGAGAGACAGGACCCCTCTCCTACGAGCAGTACTTC
TRBV15	TRBJ1-1	few	TRBD1	CATSTRQGENTEAFF	TGTGCCACCAGCACCCGACAGGGGGAAAACACTGAAGCTTTCTTT
TRBV3-1	TRBJ1-2	few	TRBD1	CASSPRTGGGYTF	TGTGCCAGCAGCCCTAGGACAGGGGGCGGCTACACCTTC
TRBV7-9	TRBJ2-1	.	.	CASSPPLAEQFF	TGTGCCAGCAGCCCTCCCCTGGCGGAGCAGTTCTTT
TRBV9	TRBJ2-2	few	.	CASRGLGTGELFF	TGTGCCAGCCGGGGGTTAGGCACCGGGGAGCTGTTTTTT
TRBV5-5	TRBJ2-3	many	TRBD2	CASSFPGLAATDTQYF	TGTGCCAGCAGCTTTCCAGGACTAGCGGCTACAGATACGCAGTATTTT
TRBV27	TRBJ2-7	many	TRBD2	CASSLAAGAYEQYF	TGTGCCAGCAGTTTAGCGGCGGGGGCCTACGAGCAGTACTTC
TRBV20-1	TRBJ2-3	.	TRBD2	CSATSARAGSADTQYF	TGCAGTGCTACCAGCGCAAGAGCGGGGAGTGCAGATACGCAGTATTTT
TRBV7-9	TRBJ2-2	.	.	CASSFTPGFNTGELFF	TGTGCCAGCAGCTTTACCCCCGGCTTTAACACCGGGGAGCTGTTTTTT
TRBV9	TRBJ2-7	few	.	CASSVNSGYEQYF	TGTGCCAGCAGCGTGAATTCCGGCTACGAGCAGTACTTC
TRBV30	TRBJ1-1	many	TRBD1	CASQGQEIEAFF	TGTGCCTCCCAGGGACAGGAAATTGAAGCTTTCTTT
TRBV29-1	TRBJ2-5	many	TRBD1	CSAQEQGLVTQYF	TGCAGCGCTCAGGAACAGGGGCTGGTGACCCAGTACTTC
TRBV24-1	TRBJ2-2	many	.	CATSDRGATNTGELFF	TGTGCCACCAGTGACCGGGGGGCGACGAACACCGGGGAGCTGTTTTTT